This is a list of T cell receptor beta chains from one sample in a study of cytomegalovirus exposure and HLA in healthy donors. Assay used: immunoSEQ multiplex PCR; TCRdb lists only in-frame clones, some missing. The table shows roughly 80,000 clones, with 80% occurring only once. The sample taken for sequencing was PBMCs. The receptors come from a male donor in good health and CMV-seronegative. The CDR3 runs from the conserved cysteine through the conserved F or W. Each record gives: V gene, CDR3 length, J gene, CDR3 protein.

>TRBV5-1|14|TRBJ2-7
CASSERPIRGEQYF
>TRBV30|11|TRBJ1-6
CAWSPLATLHF
>TRBV19|15|TRBJ1-3
CASSGLTNSGNTIYF
>TRBV5-4|16|TRBJ2-7
CASSLDGQPSSYEQYF
>TRBV30|14|TRBJ2-7
CAWSGGTRSYEQYF
>TRBV7-9|16|TRBJ1-6
CATNPQGSSYNSPLHF
>TRBV19|18|TRBJ1-6
CASSSQIQGWNQNSPLHF
>TRBV29-1|12|TRBJ1-1
CSAIPQRDEAFF
>TRBV5-1|14|TRBJ1-2
CASSLSGSTYGYTF
>TRBV18|15|TRBJ1-2
CASSPPTDSNYGYPF
>TRBV7-3|16|TRBJ2-1
CASSLNPRTSSVEQFF
>TRBV9|20|TRBJ2-3
CASSVAVGLAGVEAADTQYF
>TRBV6-5|14|TRBJ1-3
CASSQGGNGNTIYF
>TRBV29-1|12|TRBJ1-4
CSGGQGAEKLFF
>TRBV2|17|TRBJ1-1
CATRNRQGAQRNTEAFF
>TRBV6-1|14|TRBJ2-7
CATAALADAYEQYF
>TRBV30|14|TRBJ1-5
CAWSVISSNQPQHF
>TRBV7-2|15|TRBJ1-6
CASSFGWGSNSPLHF